The T cell receptor beta chain described here comes from a study of CD8 T cells in Susac syndrome. An input of about 0.45 to 1 ug of RNA was subjected to reverse transcription using random hexamers. The TCR beta CDR3 was amplified by immunoSEQ multiplex PCR across 54 Vbeta, 13 Jbeta. TCRdb called the immunoSEQ multiplex PCR reads again in MiXCR, with one record for every CDR3 protein. Of approximately 180,000 distinct CDR3 sequences in the sample, 90% to 96% were seen once. The V gene's germline CDR1 is PRHDT and CDR2 FYEKMQ (reference sequence). V lost 5 bases, J lost 2 bases, and 6 bases lay in between. The CDR3 extends over 12 amino acids.

The J gene is TRBJ1-2, the V gene TRBV13; D uncertain. Sequencing was performed on CD4+ T cells from PBMCs. The TCR sequence derives from a human donor with multiple sclerosis. The CDR3, as DNA: TGTGCCAGCAGCACACCAAACTATGGCTACACCTTC. It encodes CASSTPNYGYTF.